This TCR beta chain is from a study of cytomegalovirus exposure and HLA in healthy donors. Study information: Most genotyped donors, approximately 81% of 350 to 500, had Caucasian-associated genetic ancestry.

A word on this clone: Its antigen is not identified.

Trimming took off 10 bases at V and 5 bases at J, with 15 bases between the two ends. Looked up from germline, CDR1 is SEHNR and CDR2 is FQNEAQ (reference sequence). The CDR3 sequence is 13 residues long. Study outcomes and limitations: Across all donors, roughly uniform sequencing depth was an assumption of the presence/absence analyses. Most TCR sequences were rare, but some public TCRs occurred in many donors.

The PCR used 60 Vbeta and 13 Jbeta primers. Authors' processing steps: Counted up in a later analysis, unique TCR beta chains came to around 80 million, with around 9.9 million shared. Method: immunoSEQ multiplex PCR; TCRdb's copy keeps in-frame clones and lacks some. D and trimming were read from the DNA, whereas the V and J calls and clone size are those reported in that table. The table includes approximately 100,000 clones, 60% to 85% detected once. The material sequenced was PBMCs. This chain joins TRBV7-9 and TRBJ2-1; unclear D gene. The sequence came from a female donor in good health and CMV-seronegative. In DNA form, the CDR3 reads TGTGCCACCAGGATGTTAGTGAACAATGAGCAGTTCTTC. Amino acids: CATRMLVNNEQFF.